This TCR beta chain appears in the sequencing data of a study of blood T cell repertoires in COVID-19. Study overall: Sites in the United States, Italy and Spain provided acute and convalescent COVID-19 samples.

Per the study methods: Amplification of reference gene primers was used by the study to estimate nucleated cell counts. Sequencing used immunoSEQ multiplex PCR; TCRdb keeps in-frame clones, though not all of them. V and J calls and clone size are given by that table; D and trimming were obtained from the DNA. The table includes a few hundred thousand clones, roughly four fifths detected once. Germline assignment: CDR1 LGHNA and CDR2 YSLEER. Trimming left V 0 bases short and J 4 bases short, with 12 bases between. The CDR3 has 15 amino acids. The chain links TRBV4-3 to TRBJ1-1; D may be TRBD1 (6 bases). The source of this sequence is a woman aged 18-29 years with acute or convalescent COVID-19. Sequenced: peripheral blood. The CDR3 protein is CASSQESRGGTEAFF. In DNA, the CDR3 is TGCGCCAGCAGCCAAGAGTCCAGGGGCGGCACTGAAGCTTTCTTT.